The entry that follows covers one TCR beta chain sequence. What it recognizes is unknown. Sequenced by immunoSEQ multiplex PCR; TCRdb stores in-frame clones only, minus some. The sample shows over 100,000 clones, about 90% of them seen only once. These data belong to a study of T cell responses to AZD1222 COVID-19 vaccine. General study findings and limits: Spike-specific TCR breadth rose after two AZD1222 doses, and depth rose as well.

The V gene's germline CDR1 is SGHNT and CDR2 YYREEE (reference sequence). The CDR3 is 16 amino acids. Losses at the gene ends were 7 bases for V and 4 bases for J; bases not matched to a gene: 14. This sequence was found in an adult in good health. This chain links TRBV5-4 with TRBJ1-2; TRBD1 matches 9 bases. The material sequenced was peripheral blood, taken on day 0 of AZD1222 vaccination. The CDR3 DNA follows: TGTGCCAGCTCCCGGACAGGGGCCGAATTTGCCTATGGCTACACCTTC. Its translation: CASSRTGAEFAYGYTF.